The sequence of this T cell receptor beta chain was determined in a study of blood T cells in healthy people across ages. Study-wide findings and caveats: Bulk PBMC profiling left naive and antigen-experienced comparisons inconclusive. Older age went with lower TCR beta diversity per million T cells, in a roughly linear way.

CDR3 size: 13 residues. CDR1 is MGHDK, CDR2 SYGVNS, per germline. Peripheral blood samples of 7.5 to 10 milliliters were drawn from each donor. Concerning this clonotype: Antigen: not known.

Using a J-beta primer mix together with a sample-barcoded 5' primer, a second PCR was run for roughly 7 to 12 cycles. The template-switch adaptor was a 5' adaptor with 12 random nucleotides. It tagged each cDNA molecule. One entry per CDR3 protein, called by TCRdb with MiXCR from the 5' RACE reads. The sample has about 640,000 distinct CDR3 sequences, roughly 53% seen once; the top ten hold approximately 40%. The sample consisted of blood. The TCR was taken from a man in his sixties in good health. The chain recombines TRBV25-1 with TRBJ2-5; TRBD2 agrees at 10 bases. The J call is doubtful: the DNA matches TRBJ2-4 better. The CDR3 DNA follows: TGTGCCACCTCTCTAGCGGGGGAAAACATTCAGTACTTC. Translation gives CATSLAGENIQYF.